The rows below give T cell receptor beta chains drawn from one sample of a study of shared clonotypes between healthy human individuals. Profiling relied on immunoSEQ multiplex PCR, and the TCRdb table lists in-frame clones only, not all of them. The sample has about 490,000 clones, approximately 80% seen once; the top ten hold 13%. Sequenced material: PBMCs. These receptors were taken from a woman in her 40s in good health. Some clones in this sample may be carry-over from other donors' samples. The CDR3 runs from the conserved cysteine through the conserved F or W. A D gene is named only where the DNA matches it firmly. Part of the rows lack a size; the others show once, few, many or a class for expanded clones.

clone size	V gene	CDR3 length	J gene	D gene	CDR3 protein	CDR3 DNA
NA	TRBV19	16	TRBJ1-2	TRBD1	CASRAPRDRGHYGYTF	TGTGCCAGTCGCGCCCCGAGGGACAGGGGGCATTATGGCTACACCTTC
NA	TRBV11-2	14	TRBJ2-7	TRBD2	CASSLRTGAGEQYF	TGTGCCAGCAGCTTAAGGACGGGAGCGGGAGAGCAGTACTTC
NA	TRBV11-3	13	TRBJ2-3	NA	CASSLKGTDTQYF	TGTGCCAGCAGCTTAAAAGGCACAGATACGCAGTATTTT
NA	TRBV9	15	TRBJ2-1	TRBD2	CASSVAGTSPQQQFF	TGTGCCAGCAGCGTAGCCGGGACTAGCCCTCAGCAGCAGTTCTTC
few	TRBV29-1	13	TRBJ1-3	NA	CSVDEGTGNTIYF	TGCAGCGTTGACGAGGGAACAGGAAACACCATATATTTT
many	TRBV15	14	TRBJ2-5	NA	CATSRESTQETQYF	TGTGCCACCAGCAGAGAGTCGACACAAGAGACCCAGTACTTC
few	TRBV28	14	TRBJ1-2	NA	CASSSRGMNYGYTF	TGTGCCAGCAGTTCAAGGGGGATGAACTATGGCTACACCTTC
NA	TRBV7-8	15	TRBJ2-2	NA	CASSLSQGWAGELFF	TGTGCCAGCAGCTTATCCCAGGGGTGGGCCGGGGAGCTGTTTTTT
NA	TRBV5-5	13	TRBJ1-4	NA	CASSLGPNEKLFF	TGTGCCAGCAGCTTGGGTCCAAATGAAAAACTGTTTTTT
NA	TRBV11-1	14	TRBJ2-1	TRBD2	CASSRDYSDNEQFF	TGTGCCAGCAGCCGGGACTATTCGGACAATGAGCAGTTCTTC
few	TRBV11-3	14	TRBJ2-5	TRBD1	CASSKQGAVETQYF	TGTGCCAGCAGCAAACAGGGGGCGGTGGAGACCCAGTACTTC
NA	TRBV11-2	18	TRBJ2-2	TRBD1	CASSLDRGYSKRFGELFF	TGTGCCAGCAGCTTGGACAGGGGCTATAGTAAGCGATTCGGGGAGCTGTTTTTT
NA	TRBV27	17	TRBJ2-3	NA	CASSFMGALPSTDTQYF	TGTGCCAGCAGTTTTATGGGGGCCCTTCCTAGCACAGATACGCAGTATTTT
NA	TRBV7-9	14	TRBJ2-7	NA	CASSPGDLHYEQYF	TGTGCCAGCAGCCCCGGGGACCTCCACTACGAGCAGTACTTC
NA	TRBV18	15	TRBJ2-5	NA	CASSALQGSQETQYF	TGTGCCAGCTCAGCACTTCAGGGAAGCCAAGAGACCCAGTACTTC
NA	TRBV4-2	15	TRBJ2-7	NA	CASSPYTGSAYEQYF	TGTGCCAGCAGCCCATACACAGGAAGCGCCTACGAGCAGTACTTC
NA	TRBV10-2	14	TRBJ2-2	TRBD2	CASGTSGNTGELFF	TGCGCCAGCGGGACTAGCGGGAACACCGGGGAGCTGTTTTTT
NA	TRBV30	14	TRBJ2-3	TRBD1	CAWSVQGAADTQYF	TGTGCCTGGAGTGTCCAGGGGGCCGCAGATACGCAGTATTTT
NA	TRBV6-5	15	TRBJ2-1	NA	CASSGREPSYNEQFF	TGTGCCAGCAGTGGTCGGGAGCCTTCCTACAATGAGCAGTTCTTC
NA	TRBV5-1	14	TRBJ2-7	NA	CASSGGQLAYEQYF	TGCGCCAGCAGCGGGGGACAGCTAGCGTACGAGCAGTACTTC
few	TRBV25-1	14	TRBJ1-4	NA	CASSDPRPPEKLFF	TGTGCCAGCAGTGATCCCCGCCCCCCTGAAAAACTGTTTTTT
NA	TRBV6-1	15	TRBJ1-5	TRBD1	CASSEAGQGYQPQHF	TGTGCCAGCAGTGAAGCGGGACAGGGCTATCAGCCCCAGCATTTT
few	TRBV20-1	11	TRBJ2-7	NA	CSAPTAGPTSF	TGCAGTGCCCCTACGGCGGGACCAACGAGCTTC
NA	TRBV21-1	15	TRBJ1-2	NA	CASSSRIQGIYGYTF	TGTGCCAGCAGCTCACGGATACAGGGGATCTATGGCTACACCTTC
NA	TRBV28	16	TRBJ2-2	TRBD2	CASSSSGRGSLGELFF	TGTGCCAGCAGTTCTAGCGGGAGAGGTTCTTTAGGGGAGCTGTTTTTT
NA	TRBV4-1	15	TRBJ2-7	TRBD2	CASSHPTSGTYEQYF	TGCGCCAGCAGCCATCCAACTAGCGGGACCTACGAGCAGTACTTC
few	TRBV19	13	TRBJ1-2	NA	CASSIGSNYGYTF	TGTGCCAGTAGTATAGGCAGTAACTATGGCTACACCTTC
NA	TRBV7-7	15	TRBJ2-5	NA	CASSLGTGAVETQYF	TGTGCCAGCAGCTTAGGGACCGGGGCGGTAGAGACCCAGTACTTC
few	TRBV18	15	TRBJ2-7	NA	CASSPVAVSSYEQYF	TGTGCCAGCTCACCGGTAGCGGTTAGCTCCTACGAGCAGTACTTC
NA	TRBV9	17	TRBJ2-3	TRBD2	CASSVAFSGSVVDTQYF	TGTGCCAGCAGCGTAGCTTTTAGCGGGAGTGTTGTGGATACGCAGTATTTT
NA	TRBV29-1	14	TRBJ2-1	TRBD2	CSVENLAGVGEQFF	TGCAGCGTTGAAAATCTAGCGGGAGTAGGCGAGCAGTTCTTC
NA	TRBV2	11	TRBJ2-1	NA	CASSQGNEQFF	TGTGCCAGCAGTCAGGGAAATGAGCAGTTCTTC
NA	TRBV7-2	11	TRBJ2-5	NA	CASSSYQTQYF	TGTGCCAGCAGCTCCTACCAGACCCAGTACTTC
once	TRBV6-6	13	TRBJ1-2	NA	CASSYSQNYGYTF	TGTGCCAGCAGTTACTCACAGAACTATGGCTACACCTTC
NA	TRBV30	12	TRBJ2-5	NA	CAWDDKQETQYF	TGTGCCTGGGATGATAAGCAAGAGACCCAGTACTTC
once	TRBV5-4	18	TRBJ2-6	TRBD1	CASSPPTGVSSGANVLTF	TGTGCCAGCAGCCCCCCGACAGGGGTTAGCTCTGGGGCCAACGTCCTGACTTTC
NA	TRBV7-8	17	TRBJ2-1	TRBD2	CASSLFVAGGLGNEQFF	TGTGCCAGCAGCTTATTTGTCGCGGGAGGGCTTGGCAATGAGCAGTTCTTC
NA	TRBV4-1	15	TRBJ2-7	TRBD2	CASSSRTSGAYEQYF	TGCGCCAGCAGCAGCCGGACTAGCGGTGCCTACGAGCAGTACTTC
NA	TRBV7-8	15	TRBJ2-1	NA	CASSLRFSSYNEQFF	TGTGCCAGCAGCTTAAGGTTCAGCTCCTACAATGAGCAGTTCTTC
NA	TRBV5-1	18	TRBJ2-1	TRBD2	CASSLDPASGSSYNEQFF	TGCGCCAGCAGCTTGGACCCTGCTAGCGGGAGCTCCTACAATGAGCAGTTCTTC
NA	TRBV2	14	TRBJ1-4	NA	CASSDSQENEKLFF	TGTGCCAGCAGTGATTCGCAGGAAAATGAAAAACTGTTTTTT
medium-sized	TRBV7-9	16	TRBJ1-5	NA	CASSFSRSGSNQPQHF	TGTGCCAGCAGCTTCTCCCGGAGCGGTAGCAATCAGCCCCAGCATTTT
many	TRBV28	16	TRBJ2-6	NA	CASSTGDSSGANVLTF	TGTGCCAGCAGTACGGGGGATAGCTCTGGGGCCAACGTCCTGACTTTC
NA	TRBV2	15	TRBJ1-5	TRBD1	CASSLRQGWPQPQHF	TGTGCCAGCAGTCTTCGACAGGGATGGCCTCAGCCCCAGCATTTT
NA	TRBV5-6	16	TRBJ2-7	TRBD2	CASSFQVAGQRDEQYF	TGTGCCAGCAGCTTTCAGGTAGCGGGGCAGCGGGACGAGCAGTACTTC